These 27 T cell receptor beta chains were sequenced from one sample in a study of PD-L1 blockade in urothelial cancer. Sequencing was performed with immunoSEQ multiplex PCR; in TCRdb, only in-frame clones are kept and a portion is missing. The data contain some 110,000 clones, more than 85% of them singletons. Time point denoted: peripheral blood 6 weeks after treatment start. The source material was PBMCs, sampled around atezolizumab (anti-PD-L1) treatment. These TCRs come from a man aged 60 to 69 with urothelial cancer.

This chain links TRBV19 with TRBJ2-1; possibly TRBD2 for D (5 bases). CDR3 length equals 12 residues. V lost 3 bases and J 10 bases, leaving 10 bases between the germline ends. Germline lookup yields CDR1 LNHDA and CDR2 SQIVND (reference sequence). The CDR3, as DNA: TGTGCCAGTAGTATGAGGCCGGGAGAGCAGTTCTTC. It yields the protein CASSMRPGEQFF.

Concerning this clone: Other DNA sequences within the sample encode an identical CDR3. V and J are TRBV2 and TRBJ1-5; 9 positions agree with TRBD1. Unmatched junction bases numbered 0, after V lost 4 bases and J lost 2 bases. Germline lookup yields CDR1 SNHLY and CDR2 FYNNEI. The length of the CDR3 is 14 residues. CDR3 in amino acids: CASSGTGGNQPQHF. The DNA of the CDR3 is TGTGCCAGCAGTGGGACAGGGGGCAATCAGCCCCAGCATTTT.

The chain carries TRBV18 and TRBJ2-1; TRBD1 agrees at 9 bases. This CDR3 spans 16 amino acids. V lost 6 bases and J lost 2; bases outside the gene matches: 8. The germline V gene encodes CDR1 KGHSH and CDR2 LQKENI. CDR3 amino acids: CASSLGQGRPYNEQFF. In DNA form, the CDR3 reads TGTGCCAGCTCTCTTGGACAGGGGAGGCCCTACAATGAGCAGTTCTTC.

This chain links TRBV11-1 with TRBJ2-2, with 11 bases that match TRBD1. Trimming cost V 3 bases and J 3 bases; bases outside gene matches: 6. Germline CDR1 reads SGHAT; CDR2 reads FQDESV (reference sequence). This CDR3 comprises 17 residues. In DNA, the CDR3 is TGTGCCAGCAGCTTCCCCAGGGACAGGGGGGACACCGGGGAGCTGTTTTTT. Encoded protein: CASSFPRDRGDTGELFF.

The chain is built from TRBV11-2 and TRBJ2-2, with TRBD1 identical over 8 bases. The CDR3 covers 18 residues. V dropped 1 base and J dropped 0; count of bases not matched to a gene: 7. In germline, CDR1 is SGHAT, CDR2 FQNNGV. The CDR3 DNA reads TGTGCCAGCAGCTTAGTACTCACAGGGGGATCGAACACCGGGGAGCTGTTTTTT. Protein product: CASSLVLTGGSNTGELFF.

The CDR3 DNA reads TGTGCCAGCAGCCAAGACCCCACTAGCGGGACCTACGAGCAGTACTTC. It specifies CASSQDPTSGTYEQYF. The gene calls are TRBV4-2 and TRBJ2-7; the match to TRBD2 covers 10 bases. The CDR3 has 16 amino acids. V gave up 0 bases and J gave up 2 bases; unmatched junction bases: 4. Germline CDR1 LGHNA, CDR2 YNFKEQ.

This chain uses TRBV30 with TRBJ2-1, with D possibly matching TRBD2 (6 bases). Germline lookup yields CDR1 GTSNPN and CDR2 SVGIG (reference sequence). This CDR3 comprises 14 residues. Trimming pared 6 bases from V and 4 bases from J, leaving 16 bases between. The CDR3 here is CACSSGLVYNEQFF. The CDR3 DNA follows: TGTGCCTGCTCCTCGGGACTGGTTTACAATGAGCAGTTCTTC.

The chain couples TRBV6-5 to TRBJ2-7; 8 bases map to TRBD2. CDR1 is MNHEY, CDR2 SVGAGI, per germline. J gave up 3 bases and V 0 bases, and 4 bases lay outside the gene matches. This CDR3 comprises 15 residues. The DNA for the CDR3 is TGTGCCAGCAGTTACTCTCAGCGGGGGAGCTACGAGCAGTACTTC. Protein sequence: CASSYSQRGSYEQYF.

The V and J genes are TRBV13 and TRBJ2-7; 8 nucleotides line up with TRBD1. V shed 3 bases, J shed 4 bases, and the junction held 5 bases outside the gene matches. From germline, CDR1 is PRHDT and CDR2 FYEKMQ (reference sequence). The CDR3 totals 14 residues. The CDR3 protein is CASSLSQGAYEQYF. The CDR3 DNA sequence: TGTGCCAGCAGCTTGTCTCAGGGGGCTTACGAGCAGTACTTC.

This sequence joins TRBV2 and TRBJ1-5, with 9 bases identical to TRBD1. The V gene's germline CDR1 is SNHLY and CDR2 FYNNEI. CDR3 length equals 16 residues. V shed 6 bases and J 7 bases; nucleotides not matched to a gene: 13. CDR3 nucleotides: TGTGCCAGCAGCGACCCCAGCGGGACAGGGTGGCAGCCCCAGCATTTT. Amino acids: CASSDPSGTGWQPQHF.

The chain carries TRBV5-1 and TRBJ2-2; perhaps TRBD1 as D (6 bases). Germline V lookup: CDR1 SGHRS, CDR2 YFSETQ. CDR3 length: 15 residues. Deletions cut 5 bases from V and 0 bases from J, with 11 bases between. The CDR3 is CASSRDNANTGELFF. DNA of the CDR3: TGCGCCAGCAGTCGGGACAATGCGAACACCGGGGAGCTGTTTTTT.

A word on this clone: One end of the junction does not line up with germline, which may come from a read error. The rearrangement joins TRBV7-7 to TRBJ2-2; maybe TRBD2 (6 bases). The length of the CDR3 is 17 residues. The V gene's germline CDR1 is SSHAT and CDR2 FNYEAQ (reference sequence). For the CDR3, the DNA is TGTGCTAGCAGCTTCCTGCCGGGACTGTCGAACACCGGGGAGCTGTTTTTT. This gives the protein CASSFLPGLSNTGELFF.

The rearrangement uses TRBV28 and TRBJ1-2; D is perhaps TRBD1 (5 bases). The ends were cut back, 6 bases at V and 7 bases at J, with 9 bases in the middle. The CDR3 spans 11 residues. Germline CDR1 and CDR2: MDHEN and SYDVKM. CDR3 in amino acids: CASRTRGGYTF. The CDR3 nucleotides are TGTGCCAGCAGGACAAGGGGTGGCTACACCTTC.

This clone was detected a few times. The V and J genes are TRBV30 and TRBJ2-1; the match to TRBD2 covers 8 bases. V was clipped by 4 bases and J by 9 bases; unmatched bases: 8. CDR1 and CDR2 from the germline V gene are GTSNPN and SVGIG (reference sequence). CDR3 length: 13 residues. This chain's CDR3 is CAWNSGIRSEQFF. Written as DNA, the CDR3 is TGTGCCTGGAATAGCGGGATCAGAAGTGAGCAGTTCTTC.

This clone has a single count. This rearrangement joins TRBV7-3 to TRBJ2-3; unclear D gene. Between the trimmed V and J ends, which lost 4 bases and 2 bases, there was a span of 7 bases. The germline V gene has CDR1 SGHTA and CDR2 FQGTGA. This CDR3 is built from 13 residues. The CDR3 spells CASSSELTDTQYF. The CDR3 coding sequence is TGTGCCAGCAGCTCCGAACTCACAGATACGCAGTATTTT.

The chain links TRBV6-5 to TRBJ2-3, with D perhaps TRBD2 (5 bases). The CDR3 has 14 amino acids. The germline CDR1 and CDR2 sequences are MNHEY and SVGAGI. V lost 6 bases to trimming and J lost 4 bases, with 14 bases between them. The chain's CDR3 is CASRHTRGSDTQYF. The CDR3 DNA reads as TGTGCCAGCAGACACACTAGAGGGTCAGATACGCAGTATTTT.

V usage is TRBV18 and J usage is TRBJ1-1; D is perhaps TRBD1 (6 bases). Germline CDR1 reads KGHSH; CDR2 reads LQKENI. This CDR3 has 16 residues. Trimming cost V 3 bases and J 4 bases, with 18 bases left between them. The CDR3 region has the DNA TGTGCCAGCTCACCGGGGGGGGGCCGGATCGGCACTGAAGCTTTCTTT. Its translation is CASSPGGGRIGTEAFF. The variable domain in full, with the rest retrieved from reference TRBV18 and TRBJ1-1, is NAGVMQNPRHLVRRRGQEARLRCSPMKGHSHVYWYRQLPEEGLKFMVYLQKENIIDESGMPKERFSAEFPKEGPSILRIQQVVRGDSAAYFCASSPGGGRIGTEAFFGQGTRLTVV.

This chain links TRBV5-1 with TRBJ2-2; 11 bases are shared with TRBD2. Germline V gives CDR1 SGHRS, CDR2 YFSETQ. The CDR3 loop spans 16 amino acids. The J segment lost 1 base and the V segment lost 4 bases, leaving 3 bases of the junction unmatched. The CDR3 region is CASSQGLAGNTGELFF. The CDR3 coding sequence is TGCGCCAGCAGCCAAGGACTAGCGGGGAACACCGGGGAGCTGTTTTTT.

The chain recombines TRBV7-2 with TRBJ2-7, with 8 positions matching TRBD2. Germline CDR1 reads SGHTA; CDR2 reads FQGNSA. The V gene end was trimmed by 1 base and the J gene end by 7 bases; junction bases not matched to a gene: 15. The CDR3 is 17 amino acids. This CDR3 reads CASSLGGPGTRANEQYF. The DNA of the CDR3 is TGTGCCAGCAGCTTAGGAGGACCCGGGACTAGAGCGAATGAGCAGTACTTC.

The rearrangement links TRBV11-2 to TRBJ1-1, with D perhaps matching TRBD1 (5 bases). The germline V and J ends were trimmed by 5 bases and 1 base, with 17 bases remaining between them. The CDR3 loop spans 16 amino acids. CDR1 is SGHAT and CDR2 is FQNNGV in the germline V gene. The CDR3 DNA is TGTGCCAGCAGCCCCTCCCAGGGATACAGGAACACTGAAGCTTTCTTT. Its protein product is CASSPSQGYRNTEAFF.

This chain uses TRBV19 with TRBJ2-7; D is perhaps TRBD2 (6 bases). V was shortened by 5 bases and J by 1 base, with 12 bases between the two germline ends. The germline gives CDR1 LNHDA, CDR2 SQIVND (reference sequence). CDR3 length: 14 amino acids. As DNA, the CDR3 is TGTGCCAGTAGTTTTTCGAGCGGGTCCTACGAGCAGTACTTC. This codes for CASSFSSGSYEQYF.

The rearrangement uses TRBV19 and TRBJ2-3; D may be TRBD1 (5 bases). CDR1 is LNHDA, CDR2 SQIVND, per germline (reference sequence). CDR3 length equals 16 residues. Trimming shortened V by 2 bases and J by 5 bases, and 17 bases separated the two germline ends. The CDR3, as DNA: TGTGCCAGTAGTATAAATCCGGGCAGGGCGAAAGATACGCAGTATTTT. It codes for CASSINPGRAKDTQYF.

V usage is TRBV11-2 and J usage is TRBJ1-2, with TRBD1 as a possible D gene (6 bases). Trimming shortened V by 2 bases and J by 5 bases, and 15 bases separated the two germline ends. The germline V gene has CDR1 SGHAT and CDR2 FQNNGV. The CDR3 loop spans 15 amino acids. The CDR3 reads CASSLMGGGGYGYTF. The CDR3 region has the DNA TGTGCCAGCAGCTTAATGGGGGGCGGGGGATATGGCTACACCTTC.

In this sample, this clone turned up a few times. V is TRBV19 and J is TRBJ1-1; 7 bases agree with TRBD1. The CDR3 sequence is 17 residues long. V gave up 5 bases and J gave up 0 bases; unmatched junction bases: 12. Germline CDR1 and CDR2: LNHDA and SQIVND (reference sequence). The CDR3 DNA is TGTGCCAGTAGTCACACTAGGACAGGCCATATGAACACTGAAGCTTTCTTT. Translating gives CASSHTRTGHMNTEAFF. The full variable domain, in which reference TRBV19 and TRBJ1-1 provide the parts outside the CDR3, is DGGITQSPKYLFRKEGQNVTLSCEQNLNHDAMYWYRQDPGQGLRLIYYSQIVNDFQKGDIAEGYSVSREKKESFPLTVTSAQKNPTAFYLCASSHTRTGHMNTEAFFGQGTRLTVV.

The chain links TRBV11-1 to TRBJ2-7, with TRBD1 identical over 9 bases. This CDR3 comprises 16 residues. CDR1 and CDR2 (germline): SGHAT, FQDESV (reference sequence). V trimming: 5 bases; J trimming: 2 bases; junction bases outside the gene matches: 10. The CDR3 DNA reads TGTGCCAGCAGCCTAACCGGGACAGGGTTCCCCTACGAGCAGTACTTC. Translating it yields CASSLTGTGFPYEQYF.

This clone has only a few counts. The chain employs TRBV19 and TRBJ1-5, with 8 nucleotides matching TRBD1. The CDR3 loop spans 16 amino acids. Losses at the gene ends were 3 bases for V and 9 bases for J; bases not matched to a gene: 13. Germline CDR1 reads LNHDA; CDR2 reads SQIVND (reference sequence). This CDR3 reads CASSIPGQGAGRPQHF. The CDR3 DNA reads TGTGCCAGTAGTATTCCCGGGCAGGGGGCGGGTCGGCCCCAGCATTTT.

The chain joins TRBV7-8 to TRBJ2-2; 12 positions match TRBD2. CDR1 and CDR2 (germline): SGHVS, FQNEAQ. V dropped 3 bases and J dropped 5; count of bases not matched to a gene: 1. The CDR3 sequence is 15 residues long. The CDR3 nucleotides are TGTGCCAGCAGCTTTGGACTAGCGGGGACCGGGGAGCTGTTTTTT. Translation: CASSFGLAGTGELFF.